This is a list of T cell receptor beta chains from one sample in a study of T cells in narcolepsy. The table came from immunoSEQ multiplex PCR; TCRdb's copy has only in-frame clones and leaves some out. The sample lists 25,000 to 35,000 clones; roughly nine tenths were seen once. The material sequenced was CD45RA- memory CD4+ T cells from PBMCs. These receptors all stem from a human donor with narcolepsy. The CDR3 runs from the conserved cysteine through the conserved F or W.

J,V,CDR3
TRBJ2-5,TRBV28,CASIPSGEETQYF
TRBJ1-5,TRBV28,CASSVNRGPYSNQPQHF
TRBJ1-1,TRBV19,CASSEQGEAFF
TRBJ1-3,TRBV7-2,CASSPTTTGASGNTIYF
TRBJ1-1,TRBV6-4,CASSAEENTEAFF
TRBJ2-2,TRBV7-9,CASSLSSGGHRELFF
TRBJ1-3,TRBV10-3,CAISSRVGGNTIYF
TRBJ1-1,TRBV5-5,CASSSRDMNTEAFF
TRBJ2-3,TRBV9,CASSGRDMVGGTQYF
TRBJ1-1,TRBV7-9,CASSLPRGAGLNTEAFF
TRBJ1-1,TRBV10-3,CATADRENTEAFF
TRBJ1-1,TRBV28,CASSLGQLEAFF
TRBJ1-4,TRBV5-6,CASSWMDRGKDKLFF
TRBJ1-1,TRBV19,CASRGQGAEAFF
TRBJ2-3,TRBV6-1,CASSGNGDTQYF
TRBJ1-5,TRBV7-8,CASRRTEGSNQPQHF